This record concerns one T cell receptor (beta chain) sequence. Data came from immunoSEQ multiplex PCR; TCRdb stores just in-frame clones and leaves some out. This sample carries about 80,000 clones, about four fifths of them seen once, and the ten largest clones take 21%. Trimming stripped 3 bases from V and 7 bases from J, with 4 bases between. The CDR3 sequence is 11 residues long. Germline loops: CDR1 KGHDR, CDR2 SFDVKD. This record comes from a study of blood T cell repertoires in COVID-19. The V gene is TRBV24-1, the J gene TRBJ2-3, with D unresolved. The TCR sequence derives from a human donor in a cohort sampled during active COVID-19. Material: peripheral blood. The CDR3 nucleotides are TGTGCCACCAGTGATCCTTATACGCAGTATTTT. This encodes CATSDPYTQYF.